These 19 T cell receptor beta chains were sequenced from one sample in a study of cytomegalovirus exposure and HLA in healthy donors (dated by TCRdb to about 2017). Receptors were amplified or captured by the immunoSEQ multiplex PCR assay. A mixture of 60 forward primers for TCR Vbeta segments and 13 reverse primers for TCR Jbeta segments was used in the multiplex PCR. TCRdb mirrors the immuneACCESS table, restricted to in-frame sequences. Some clones are absent from its copies; in checked studies, under half trace to an unresolved V gene, and the reason for the others is unknown. The sample includes around 140,000 clones, with roughly 62% observed a single time. About 1.8% of the sample is held by the ten biggest clonotypes. Sequences were obtained from PBMCs. The receptors come from a male donor in good health and CMV-seronegative.

This clone was recorded a few times. The V gene is TRBV10-3, the J gene TRBJ2-4, with 10 bases fitting TRBD1. CDR1 and CDR2 (germline): ENHRY, SYGVKD. The CDR3 has 9 amino acids. The CDR3 reads CARRDRGYF. In DNA form, the CDR3 reads TGTGCTAGGAGGGACAGGGGCTACTTC.

The J gene is TRBJ2-2, the V gene TRBV6-6; D not resolved. The CDR3 covers 12 residues. CDR1 is MNHNY and CDR2 is SVGAGI in the germline V gene (reference sequence). V was shortened by 3 bases and J by 6 bases, with 5 bases between the two germline ends. CDR3 in amino acids: CASSYQAGELFF. The DNA for the CDR3 is TGTGCCAGCAGTTATCAGGCCGGGGAGCTGTTTTTT.

The rearrangement joins TRBV18 to TRBJ1-1, with 8 bases that match TRBD1. This CDR3 comprises 14 residues. Germline CDR1 is KGHSH and CDR2 is LQKENI. With V trimmed by 5 bases and J by 3 bases, 5 bases remained unmatched. Here the CDR3 DNA reads TGTGCCAGCTCAAGAGGGACAGGAGACACTGAAGCTTTCTTT. The encoded protein is CASSRGTGDTEAFF.

A few counts support this clone. This rearrangement joins TRBV4-1 to TRBJ2-3, with 9 bases that match TRBD2. The V gene end was trimmed by 1 base and the J gene end by 8 bases; junction bases not matched to a gene: 16. CDR1 MGHRA and CDR2 YSYEKL come from the germline V gene. The CDR3 contains 18 residues. The CDR3 here is CASSQAPGLAHRDATQYF. The DNA for the CDR3 is TGCGCCAGCAGCCAAGCTCCGGGACTAGCACACCGCGATGCTACGCAGTATTTT.

The V call is TRBV5-1, the J call TRBJ2-7; maybe TRBD1 (6 bases). The germline gives CDR1 SGHRS, CDR2 YFSETQ. The V end was cut by 1 base, the J end by 7 bases, with 15 bases between. CDR3 size: 14 residues. The CDR3 DNA sequence: TGCGCCAGCAGCTTGCAGGGGCCCTTTGGAGAGCAGTACTTC. Protein product: CASSLQGPFGEQYF.

The chain is built from TRBV7-6 and TRBJ1-4; D possibly corresponds to TRBD1 (5 bases). This CDR3 is 19 amino acids long. Germline loops: CDR1 SGHVS, CDR2 FNYEAQ. The V gene lost 8 bases and the J gene lost 0 bases, with 25 bases spanning the gap. The CDR3 reads CASSALLGGWETTNEKLFF. The CDR3 bases are TGTGCCAGCTCCGCCCTCCTGGGGGGGTGGGAGACAACTAATGAAAAACTGTTTTTT.

This clone was seen a handful of times. The rearrangement links TRBV4-1 to TRBJ2-3; TRBD2 aligns across 16 bases. The length of the CDR3 is 18 residues. The germline V gene encodes CDR1 MGHRA and CDR2 YSYEKL. Trimming at V came to 4 bases and at J to 4 bases, leaving 8 bases not matched to a gene. CDR3 sequence reads: CASSRAGTSGGAADTQYF. CDR3 nucleotides: TGCGCCAGCAGCCGTGCCGGGACTAGCGGGGGGGCCGCAGATACGCAGTATTTT.

The CDR3 reads CASSVGFSGGAKDTQYF. The CDR3 nucleotides read TGTGCCAGCAGCGTAGGTTTTAGCGGGGGGGCTAAGGATACGCAGTATTTT. The chain uses TRBV9 and TRBJ2-3; 11 nucleotides agree with TRBD2. The CDR3 consists of 17 residues. Trimming at V came to 0 bases and at J to 6 bases, leaving 9 bases not matched to a gene. Germline CDR1 is SGDLS and CDR2 is YYNGEE.

The chain uses TRBV10-3 and TRBJ1-2; 9 nucleotides agree with TRBD1. Looked up from germline, CDR1 is ENHRY and CDR2 is SYGVKD. The CDR3 sequence is 14 residues long. V gave up 2 bases and J gave up 8 bases; unmatched junction bases: 6. The CDR3 nucleotides read TGTGCCATCAGTGAGCCCGGGACAGGGAACGGCTACACCTTC. Protein sequence: CAISEPGTGNGYTF.

This sequence joins TRBV19 and TRBJ2-7, with D tentatively TRBD1 (5 bases). Germline V lookup: CDR1 LNHDA, CDR2 SQIVND (reference sequence). The V gene lost 4 bases and the J gene lost 0 bases, with 7 bases spanning the gap. The CDR3 is made up of 13 amino acids. CDR3 sequence: CASSRGVSYEQYF. CDR3 sequence (DNA): TGTGCCAGTAGTAGGGGCGTCTCCTACGAGCAGTACTTC.

The CDR3 region is CASSHAGTGGNYGYTF. The DNA for the CDR3 is TGCGCCAGCAGCCATGCGGGGACAGGGGGTAACTATGGCTACACCTTC. The chain links TRBV4-1 to TRBJ1-2; 11 bases are shared with TRBD1. V dropped 3 bases and J dropped 1; count of bases not matched to a gene: 4. The CDR3 runs to 16 residues. From germline, CDR1 is MGHRA and CDR2 YSYEKL.

The V and J genes are TRBV6-4 and TRBJ2-1, with 7 bases identical to TRBD2. This CDR3 region has 14 residues. Germline lookup yields CDR1 MRHNA and CDR2 SNTAGT. The J segment lost 7 bases and the V segment lost 5 bases, leaving 8 bases of the junction unmatched. The CDR3 loop is CASSRLAGVNEQFF. The DNA of the CDR3 is TGTGCCAGCAGTCGCCTGGCGGGGGTGAATGAGCAGTTCTTC.

This clone was observed a handful of times. The chain combines TRBV9 with TRBJ2-5; D is perhaps TRBD2 (5 bases). Germline V lookup: CDR1 SGDLS, CDR2 YYNGEE. This CDR3 region has 17 residues. Trimming shortened V by 0 bases and J by 11 bases, and 26 bases separated the two germline ends. The CDR3 sequence: CASSVDVLPGPTREQYF. The CDR3, as DNA: TGTGCCAGCAGCGTAGACGTCCTGCCCGGACCTACGAGGGAGCAGTACTTC.

This clone was seen a single time. Other nucleotide sequences in the sample specify the same CDR3. This chain uses TRBV25-1 with TRBJ1-2, with D possibly matching TRBD1 (6 bases). The V end was cut by 3 bases, the J end by 5 bases, with 7 bases between. The CDR3 contains 12 residues. Germline-derived CDR1 and CDR2 are MGHDK and SYGVNS. DNA of the CDR3: TGTGCCAGCAGTGACAGGGGATATGGCTACACCTTC. Protein: CASSDRGYGYTF.

The chain employs TRBV4-3 and TRBJ1-4, with TRBD1 as a possible D gene (5 bases). V was cut by 5 bases and J by 7 bases, with 14 bases left in between. The CDR3 spans 14 residues. Germline CDR1 LGHNA, CDR2 YSLEER. Here the CDR3 DNA reads TGCGCCAGCAGCGCCCTCGGGGGGATTGAAAAACTGTTTTTT. Protein product: CASSALGGIEKLFF.

This clone was seen a few times. The chain joins TRBV5-6 to TRBJ1-1; 7 bases align to TRBD1. The germline V gene has CDR1 SGHDT and CDR2 YYEEEE. The CDR3 spans 15 residues. The V segment lost 2 bases and the J segment 3 bases; nucleotides outside the gene matches: 7. This CDR3 reads CASSFIRDSYTEAFF. CDR3 nucleotide sequence: TGTGCCAGCAGCTTTATCCGGGACAGCTACACTGAAGCTTTCTTT.

The CDR3 coding sequence is TGTGCCAGCAGCCCGGGGGGAGGGAGCTCCTATAATTCACCCCTCCACTTT. Its translation: CASSPGGGSSYNSPLHF. This sequence joins TRBV5-4 and TRBJ1-6; tentative D call: TRBD1 (5 bases). V was clipped by 4 bases and J by 0 bases, with 14 bases between them. Germline V lookup: CDR1 SGHNT, CDR2 YYREEE (reference sequence). The CDR3 extends over 17 amino acids.

V is TRBV5-1 and J is TRBJ2-3; 11 nucleotides agree with TRBD2. The CDR3 covers 18 residues. Germline-derived CDR1 and CDR2 are SGHRS and YFSETQ. With 0 bases clipped from V and 6 bases from J, the junction kept 12 bases outside the gene matches. CDR3 amino acids: CASSLGPTSGGMGDTQYF. CDR3 DNA sequence: TGCGCCAGCAGCTTGGGGCCTACTAGCGGGGGAATGGGGGATACGCAGTATTTT.

The chain employs TRBV18 and TRBJ2-7, with D possibly matching TRBD2 (6 bases). Germline V CDR1 and CDR2: KGHSH, LQKENI. V lost 0 bases and J 5 bases, leaving 11 bases between the germline ends. CDR3 size: 14 residues. CDR3 region: CASSPPYTGDEQYF. CDR3 in DNA: TGTGCCAGCTCACCACCCTATACGGGGGACGAGCAGTACTTC.